The TCR beta chain under discussion was sequenced for a study of blood T cell repertoires in COVID-19. Turning to the study itself: Donors in the United States, Italy and Spain gave samples during acute or convalescent COVID-19.

Germline V gene lookup returns CDR1 SNHLY and CDR2 FYNNEI. There are 12 residues in the CDR3. Trimming removed 4 bases from V and 6 bases from J, with 7 bases in between. Everyone who took part was roughly 18 to 89 years old, and they came from over 20 US areas. Study processing details: By means of reference gene primer amplification, nucleated cell counts were estimated. Assay used: immunoSEQ multiplex PCR; TCRdb lists only in-frame clones, some missing. V, J and clone size are taken as reported in that table, and D and trimming were inferred from the DNA itself. The table has around 300,000 clones, over 70% seen once.

This rearrangement joins TRBV2 to TRBJ2-1; possibly TRBD2 for D (5 bases). The source material was PBMCs or T cells enriched from blood (not recorded which). The clonotype comes from a young man who had recovered from COVID-19. This CDR3 reads CASSVGGNEQFF. CDR3 DNA sequence: TGTGCCAGCAGTGTCGGAGGCAATGAGCAGTTCTTC.